This T cell receptor beta chain was recovered during a study of OX40 agonist ivuxolimab in advanced cancers. Whole-study findings and limits: Mean expanded clone counts were higher in CD8+ than CD4+ T cells. Low normalized T-cell clonal expansion was additionally recorded for some nonresponders.

Collection of blood occurred at baseline, at cycle 4 day 1, and at cycle 7 day 1. V lost 2 bases to trimming and J lost 2 bases, with 6 bases between them. CDR3 length: 14 residues. Germline CDR1 and CDR2: SGHVS and FQNEAQ. TCRdb's table, derived via immunoSEQ multiplex PCR, lists solely in-frame clones and lacks some. The sample lists about 90,000 clones; around 85% were seen once. Details on this clone: Its antigen is still unknown.

V is TRBV7-8 and J is TRBJ2-2; D is ambiguous. The material was CD4+ or CD8+ T cells sorted from blood, obtained in a trial of the OX40 agonist ivuxolimab. This TCR came from an adult with an advanced solid tumor such as melanoma, head and neck, liver or kidney cancer. The CDR3 DNA follows: TGTGCCAGCAGCTTACCAAAAAACACCGGGGAGCTGTTTTTT. It yields the protein CASSLPKNTGELFF.